This T cell receptor beta chain was retrieved from a study of control samples from healthy donors and cancer patients. Measured with immunoSEQ multiplex PCR; TCRdb has only the in-frame clones, and not every one. The repertoire holds over 150,000 clones, with approximately 94% as singletons. The sample taken for sequencing was PBMCs. This clonotype was obtained from a man between 60 and 75 years old with colorectal cancer.

The CDR3 DNA follows: TGTGCCAGCAGCCAAGATCGGGGGAGGCTAGTCGTAAATACGCAGTATTTT. This gives the protein CASSQDRGRLVVNTQYF. The chain combines TRBV14 with TRBJ2-3; a possible D gene is TRBD2 (6 bases). The CDR3 extends over 17 amino acids. V gave up 0 bases and J gave up 7 bases, with 20 bases separating them. CDR1 is SGHDN, CDR2 FVKESK, per germline.